This T cell receptor beta chain came from a study of alternative splicing in chronic myeloid leukemia remission (dated by TCRdb to 2018 to 2020). Notes on the research overall: RNA sequencing was used to profile peripheral blood taken from chronic-phase CML patients both at diagnosis and at remission, and those profiles were then compared against healthy donors. Trial diagnostic specimens were total leukocytes from peripheral blood collected in EDTA. Several diagnostic specimens, together with matched remission specimens, were obtained from the RESIST (imatinib), ENESTxtnd (nilotinib) and PINNACLE (nilotinib plus pegylated interferon) trials. Trizol was used to extract total RNA from peripheral blood mononuclear cells of diagnosis, remission and control samples. In terms of female/male counts, the diagnosis samples were 11/5, the remission samples were 8/3 and the controls were 2/4. Nine CML samples, seven diagnostic and two matched remission, were obtained from the French Persistem study. The median age was approximately 50 years at diagnosis, less than 60 at remission and roughly 35 for the healthy controls. On the study overall, not on this receptor specifically: Blood cell composition at remission was reconfigured to resemble lymphoid cell-enriched normal controls. Blood cell composition differed strongly by timepoint, shifting from myeloid progenitor enrichment at diagnosis to mature lymphoid enrichment at remission.

The library was built by means of bulk RNA-seq. The TruSeq Stranded RNA sample prep kit was used to generate libraries of poly-A-enriched mRNA from an input of around 1 ug total RNA. Every sample was sequenced in triplicate, with paired-end sequencing run on a HiSeq 2500. Each mate in the RNA-seq data had a read length of 125 nucleotides. The authors' pipeline ran thus. Reads were trimmed and aligned to hg38 using STAR v2.7, and quality control was done with FASTQC, RSeQC and multiqc. Salmon 0.14.1 was used to quantify gene expression levels as transcripts per million (TPM). The results of principal component analysis suggested that neither trial, library batch, sequencing batch, treatment regimen nor sex drove the transcriptomic profiles. After reprocessing by TCRdb, each CDR3 protein sequence is one entry, and no DNA is given. For this entry, the V and J calls and clone size follow TCRdb and not the study's own pipeline. This sample has hundreds of distinct CDR3 sequences in its table, and roughly 97% of those were observed once. Jointly, the top ten make up roughly 4% of the sample.

From a lookup of the germline V gene, CDR1 and CDR2 are MNHNS and SASEGT. The CDR3 goes from the cysteine to the phenylalanine over 12 residues. The entry carries no DNA sequence. Read against the paper, the sample's time point label means: chronic-phase CML before TKI therapy (screening/day 1). Under 20 CML patients made up the patient cohort, and matched post-remission samples were retrieved for a subset of those patients. About this clonotype itself: The target of this receptor is not known.

The chain is made from TRBV6-1 and TRBJ2-2; TCRdb names TRBD2, which stays unverified in the absence of DNA. The sequence derives from an adult with chronic myeloid leukemia. The sample here was PBMCs or total blood leukocytes (not recorded which), taken at diagnosis. Here the CDR3 is given as CASRQTTGELFF.